The rows below give T cell receptor beta chains drawn from one sample of a study of cytomegalovirus exposure and HLA in healthy donors. Clones were read by immunoSEQ multiplex PCR, and TCRdb kept only the in-frame ones, dropping some. Of 200,000 to 300,000 clones detected, 80% to 90% appear once; the ten largest clones hold approximately 2%. The material sequenced was PBMCs. These receptors all come from a woman aged 40 to 50 in good health and CMV-seropositive. The CDR3 runs from the conserved cysteine through the conserved F or W. The order of the fields is V gene, J gene, clone size, D gene, CDR3 length, CDR3 DNA, CDR3 protein. The D gene is left open where the match is weak. The size field is filled for only some rows; it gives once, few, many or a size class.

TRBV14,TRBJ1-2,-,TRBD1,13,TGTGCCAGCAGCCAGGACAGGACTGGCGGCTACACCTTC,CASSQDRTGGYTF
TRBV5-1,TRBJ2-7,few,TRBD1,18,TGCGCCAGCAGCTTATTGGCCACATCGGGACAGGGTAATGCCGAGCAGTACTTC,CASSLLATSGQGNAEQYF
TRBV7-8,TRBJ2-1,-,TRBD2,19,TGTGCCAGCAGCTTACTTGGGTGGCTAGCGGGAGGCTTGTCCAATGAGCAGTTCTTC,CASSLLGWLAGGLSNEQFF
TRBV6-6,TRBJ2-3,-,TRBD2,15,TGTGCCAGCTGGTCTAGCGGGGAGACGCCAGATACGCAGTATTTT,CASWSSGETPDTQYF
TRBV7-2,TRBJ2-7,-,-,11,TGTGCCAGCAGCTTAGGGGGGGGCCAGTACTTC,CASSLGGGQYF
TRBV19,TRBJ2-5,-,TRBD2,20,TGTGCCAGTAGTATAGGGGGGACTAGCGGGAGTCCTCTAGTATCGGAGACCCAGTACTTC,CASSIGGTSGSPLVSETQYF
TRBV27,TRBJ2-1,-,TRBD2,15,TGTGCCAGCAGTTTCGCCACCGCGGGGGACAATGAGCAGTTCTTC,CASSFATAGDNEQFF
TRBV29-1,TRBJ2-1,-,TRBD1,14,TGCAGCGGTTCGACAGGGTTATCCTACAATGAGCAGTTCTTC,CSGSTGLSYNEQFF
TRBV7-3,TRBJ2-1,-,-,12,TGTGCCAGCAGCTTATCCGAGGGTAAGCAGTTCTTC,CASSLSEGKQFF
TRBV19,TRBJ1-2,-,-,13,TGTGCCAGTATGGGGGGTGGCGGCTATGGCTACACCTTC,CASMGGGGYGYTF
TRBV7-8,TRBJ2-1,-,-,14,TGTGCCAGCAGCTTAGCCGGGGCCTACAATGAGCAGTTCTTC,CASSLAGAYNEQFF
TRBV30,TRBJ2-7,-,-,16,TGTGCCTGGAGTGCCAACTTTCCAACAGGGCGCCACGAGCAGTACTTC,CAWSANFPTGRHEQYF
TRBV7-3,TRBJ2-1,few,TRBD2,14,TGTGCCAGCAGCTTAGGAGGGAGGGGCGATGAGCAGTTCTTC,CASSLGGRGDEQFF
TRBV5-4,TRBJ1-1,-,-,15,TGTGCCAGCAGCTCAGGGGTTGCACGTTTCACTGAAGCTTTCTTT,CASSSGVARFTEAFF
TRBV6-1,TRBJ2-7,-,-,16,TGTGCCAGCAGTGAAGTCCAGGGGTCCGGCGGCTACGAGCAGTACTTC,CASSEVQGSGGYEQYF
TRBV11-2,TRBJ2-7,-,-,10,TGTGCCAGCAGCCACTACGAGCAGTACTTC,CASSHYEQYF
TRBV5-1,TRBJ1-2,-,-,13,TGCGCCAGCAGGGAGGGGCAGGGTAATGGCTACACCTTC,CASREGQGNGYTF
TRBV6-1,TRBJ1-5,-,-,14,TGTGCCAGCAGTGTTGAAGCGGGCAATCAGCCCCAGCATTTT,CASSVEAGNQPQHF
TRBV29-1,TRBJ2-7,once,TRBD1,14,TGCAGCGTTGACTGGACAGGGAGCTCCTACGAGCAGTACTTC,CSVDWTGSSYEQYF
TRBV27,TRBJ2-2,-,-,16,TGTGCCAGCCTTACCTACAGGTCTGCGAACACCGGGGAGCTGTTTTTT,CASLTYRSANTGELFF
TRBV19,TRBJ2-2,-,TRBD1,16,TGTGCCAGTACCCCATGGAAGGGGGCAGGCACCGGGGAGCTGTTTTTT,CASTPWKGAGTGELFF
TRBV11-3,TRBJ1-1,few,-,16,TGTGCCAGCAGCTTAGATGGTGGAGGTGGGGGGACTGAAGCTTTCTTT,CASSLDGGGGGTEAFF
TRBV5-4,TRBJ1-1,-,-,13,TGTGCCCTAGGGGGAGGGGGGAACACTGAAGCTTTCTTT,CALGGGGNTEAFF
TRBV11-3,TRBJ2-2,-,TRBD2,15,TGTGCCAGCAGAGAGACTAGCGGGAGCCCCGGGGAGCTGTTTTTT,CASRETSGSPGELFF
TRBV28,TRBJ2-7,-,TRBD2,14,TGTGCCAGCAGGCGGACTAGCGGGAGTGGCGAGCAGTACTTC,CASRRTSGSGEQYF
TRBV7-8,TRBJ2-1,-,TRBD2,18,TGTGCCAGCAGCTTAGAAGGGCTAGCGGGAGTCCTTCGCGATGAGCAGTTCTTC,CASSLEGLAGVLRDEQFF
TRBV11-2,TRBJ2-1,-,TRBD2,16,TGTGCCAGCAGCTTAGCGGCCCTAGCGGGAGTGGGCCCGCAGTTCTTC,CASSLAALAGVGPQFF
TRBV5-4,TRBJ1-1,-,TRBD1,14,TGTGCCAGCAGCTCCCGGGACAGGGGCACTGAAGCTTTCTTT,CASSSRDRGTEAFF
TRBV7-8,TRBJ2-1,-,TRBD2,16,TGTGCCAGCAGCTTAGATCTAGCGGGAGTTCAAAGTGAGCAGTTCTTC,CASSLDLAGVQSEQFF
TRBV18,TRBJ1-1,-,TRBD1,14,TGTGCCAGCTCACTCTGGACAGGGAGCACTGAAGCTTTCTTT,CASSLWTGSTEAFF
TRBV19,TRBJ2-7,-,TRBD1,14,TGTGCCAGTAGTCTCACGACAGGGGGCTACGAGCAGTACTTC,CASSLTTGGYEQYF
TRBV5-1,TRBJ2-5,once,TRBD2,16,TGCGCCAGCAGCCCCGGACTAGCGGGGAAGGGAGAGACCCAGTACTTC,CASSPGLAGKGETQYF
TRBV28,TRBJ2-7,-,TRBD1,13,TGTGCCAGCAGTTTTGGGACAGTCTACGAGCAGTACTTC,CASSFGTVYEQYF
TRBV28,TRBJ2-5,-,TRBD1,15,TGTGCCAGCAGTGGGACTCAGGGGGCTCTGGAGACCCAGTACTTC,CASSGTQGALETQYF
TRBV19,TRBJ2-2,-,TRBD2,15,TGTGCCAGTAGTTCCACTAGCGGGATCACCGGGGAGCTGTTTTTT,CASSSTSGITGELFF
TRBV19,TRBJ1-2,-,TRBD1,12,TGTGCCAGTAGTATAGTGGGACAGGAGTGCACCTTC,CASSIVGQECTF